What follows are 16 T cell receptor beta chains derived from one specimen sequenced in a study of T-cell memory formation after mild COVID-19. TCRdb analysed the 5' RACE reads with MiXCR anew, one entry per CDR3 protein. The table lists 350,000 or so distinct CDR3 sequences, more than 20% of them singletons. The source material was PBMCs or a T cell subset sorted from them (not recorded which). All receptors derive from an adult woman who had mild COVID-19 (a few samples of this study predate the infection). Cell type and time point are not known.

V gene TRBV4-1 combines with J gene TRBJ2-2; possible D gene TRBD1, 6 bases. V lost 6 bases, J lost 4 bases, and 15 bases lay in between. CDR1 MGHRA and CDR2 YSYEKL come from the germline V gene. The CDR3 is 15 residues long. CDR3 sequence: CASRQLGAATGELFF. DNA of the CDR3: TGCGCCAGCAGACAATTGGGGGCCGCCACCGGGGAGCTGTTTTTT.

Ten or more counts support this clonotype. The rearrangement joins TRBV5-1 to TRBJ2-3; D ambiguous. Germline CDR1 and CDR2: SGHRS and YFSETQ. The CDR3 length is 15 residues. Trimming removed 0 bases from V and 0 bases from J, with 8 bases in between. CDR3 sequence reads: CASSLDSTSTDTQYF. The CDR3 coding sequence is TGCGCCAGCAGCTTGGATTCGACTAGCACAGATACGCAGTATTTT.

This clonotype has a handful of counts. The V gene is TRBV7-9, the J gene TRBJ2-3; D is perhaps TRBD1 (6 bases). The CDR3 is 16 residues long. Trimming removed 4 bases from V and 1 base from J, with 15 bases in between. Germline CDR1 SEHNR, CDR2 FQNEAQ (reference sequence). The CDR3 loop reads CASSSGQLPRTDTQYF. CDR3 sequence (DNA): TGTGCCAGCAGCTCCGGACAGCTACCACGCACAGATACGCAGTATTTT.

The chain employs TRBV2 and TRBJ1-5; D is unclear. This CDR3 spans 13 amino acids. The germline V and J ends were trimmed by 9 bases and 0 bases, with 9 bases remaining between them. CDR1 and CDR2 (germline): SNHLY, FYNNEI. The CDR3 sequence is CASQDYSNQPQHF. CDR3 DNA: TGTGCCAGTCAGGATTATAGCAATCAGCCCCAGCATTTT.

The chain employs TRBV5-1 and TRBJ2-7; 8 nucleotides agree with TRBD1. V shed 0 bases and J 0 bases; nucleotides not matched to a gene: 2. CDR1 SGHRS and CDR2 YFSETQ come from the germline V gene. The CDR3 is 15 amino acids. The CDR3: CASSLGTGTSYEQYF. CDR3 DNA: TGCGCCAGCAGCTTGGGGACAGGGACCTCCTACGAGCAGTACTTC.

This clonotype has only a few counts. V gene TRBV7-9 combines with J gene TRBJ1-3, with D perhaps matching TRBD1 (5 bases). Per germline, CDR1 SEHNR and CDR2 FQNEAQ (reference sequence). The CDR3 has 15 amino acids. V was trimmed by 6 bases and J by 0 bases, leaving 12 bases between them. CDR3: CASRPEGNSGNTIYF. CDR3 in DNA: TGTGCCAGCAGGCCAGAGGGGAACTCTGGAAACACCATATATTTT.

The V call is TRBV10-3, the J call TRBJ2-7; D is undetermined. CDR3 length equals 13 residues. CDR1 ENHRY and CDR2 SYGVKD come from the germline V gene. V lost 3 bases to trimming and J lost 3 bases, with 9 bases between them. The CDR3 reads CAISDRSVYEQYF. The CDR3, as DNA: TGTGCCATCAGTGACAGGTCGGTCTACGAGCAGTACTTC.

The chain employs TRBV5-1 and TRBJ2-3, with D possibly TRBD1 on 5 matching bases. CDR1 is SGHRS and CDR2 is YFSETQ in the germline V gene. V lost 4 bases and J 1 base, leaving 13 bases between the germline ends. This CDR3 is built from 15 residues. In nucleotides, the CDR3 is TGCGCCAGCAGCCTAACGGACACCCGCACAGATACGCAGTATTTT. Its translation: CASSLTDTRTDTQYF.

This clonotype was counted many times. The chain is built from TRBV29-1 and TRBJ1-1; 9 bases align to TRBD1. With 6 bases clipped from V and 5 bases from J, the junction kept 4 bases outside the gene matches. Germline V gene sequence: CDR1 SQVTM, CDR2 ANQGSEA. The CDR3 covers 12 residues. CDR3 loop: CSVGQGRTEAFF. CDR3 coding DNA: TGCAGCGTGGGACAGGGTCGGACTGAAGCTTTCTTT. Supplemented by reference TRBV29-1 and TRBJ1-1, the full variable domain reads SAVISQKPSRDICQRGTSLTIQCQVDSQVTMMFWYRQQPGQSLTLIATANQGSEATYESGFVIDKFPISRPNLTFSTLTVSNMSPEDSSIYLCSVGQGRTEAFFGQGTRLTVV.

This clonotype was seen a few times. The genes are TRBV29-1 and TRBJ1-2, with TRBD1 as a possible D gene (5 bases). V was pared by 5 bases and J by 4 bases, with 11 bases between. Per the germline V gene, CDR1 is SQVTM and CDR2 is ANQGSEA. CDR3 size: 12 residues. The CDR3 DNA reads TGCAGCGTTACAGGCGTCGGCTATGGCTACACCTTC. Residues: CSVTGVGYGYTF.

This clonotype turned up a few times. This chain uses TRBV11-2 with TRBJ2-1, with D perhaps matching TRBD1 or TRBD2 (5 bases each). V dropped 5 bases and J dropped 1 base, with 18 bases sitting between them. Germline V lookup: CDR1 SGHAT, CDR2 FQNNGV. The CDR3 loop spans 17 amino acids. CDR3 in amino acids: CASSLSPGAQSYNEQFF. As DNA, the CDR3 is TGTGCCAGCAGCCTCAGTCCCGGGGCACAATCCTACAATGAGCAGTTCTTC.

This clonotype turned up a few times. The chain combines TRBV11-2 with TRBJ2-7; the match to TRBD1 covers 7 bases. J was trimmed by 0 bases and V by 5 bases; bases with no gene match: 7. Germline V gives CDR1 SGHAT, CDR2 FQNNGV. The CDR3 sequence is 15 residues long. In nucleotides, the CDR3 is TGTGCCAGCAGCCTGGACAGGTTCCTCTCCTACGAGCAGTACTTC. It specifies CASSLDRFLSYEQYF.

Ten or more counts support this clonotype. The rearrangement links TRBV27 to TRBJ1-1; weak D call: TRBD1 (5 bases). The germline gives CDR1 MNHEY, CDR2 SMNVEV (reference sequence). CDR3 size: 16 residues. Trimming took off 5 bases at V and 5 bases at J, with 21 bases between the two ends. CDR3 in amino acids: CASSALASGTGTEAFF. In nucleotides, the CDR3 is TGTGCCAGCAGTGCCCTGGCCTCCGGGACGGGAACTGAAGCTTTCTTT.

The chain combines TRBV7-8 with TRBJ2-3; 8 bases line up with TRBD2. The J segment lost 1 base and the V segment lost 1 base, leaving 4 bases of the junction unmatched. The CDR3 loop spans 16 amino acids. Germline CDR1 and CDR2: SGHVS and FQNEAQ. The CDR3 loop is CASSLGPGLGTDTQYF. The CDR3 DNA reads TGTGCCAGCAGCTTAGGGCCGGGACTAGGCACAGATACGCAGTATTTT. Using reference TRBV7-8 and TRBJ2-3 for the parts outside the CDR3, the full variable domain is GAGVSQSPRYKVAKRGQDVALRCDPISGHVSLFWYQQALGQGPEFLTYFQNEAQLDKSGLPSDRFFAERPEGSVSTLKIQRTQQEDSAVYLCASSLGPGLGTDTQYFGPGTRLTVL.

CDR3 coding DNA: TGCGCCAGCAGCTTAGTTCCCAGACGCACAGATACGCAGTATTTT. It yields the protein CASSLVPRRTDTQYF. The gene calls are TRBV5-1 and TRBJ2-3, with D unresolved. Trimming shortened V by 2 bases and J by 1 base, and 11 bases separated the two germline ends. CDR3 size: 15 residues. Germline loops: CDR1 SGHRS, CDR2 YFSETQ.

The J gene is TRBJ2-4, the V gene TRBV3-1, with 7 bases that match TRBD2. Trimming at V came to 6 bases and at J to 4 bases, leaving 0 bases not matched to a gene. Germline V gives CDR1 LGHDT, CDR2 YNNKEL (reference sequence). CDR3 length: 12 residues. The CDR3 loop is CASRGGKNIQYF. CDR3 DNA sequence: TGTGCCAGCAGGGGGGGGAAAAACATTCAGTACTTC. The variable domain in full, with the rest retrieved from reference TRBV3-1 and TRBJ2-4, is DTAVSQTPKYLVTQMGNDKSIKCEQNLGHDTMYWYKQDSKKFLKIMFSYNNKELIINETVPNRFSPKSPDKAHLNLHINSLELGDSAVYFCASRGGKNIQYFGAGTRLSVL.